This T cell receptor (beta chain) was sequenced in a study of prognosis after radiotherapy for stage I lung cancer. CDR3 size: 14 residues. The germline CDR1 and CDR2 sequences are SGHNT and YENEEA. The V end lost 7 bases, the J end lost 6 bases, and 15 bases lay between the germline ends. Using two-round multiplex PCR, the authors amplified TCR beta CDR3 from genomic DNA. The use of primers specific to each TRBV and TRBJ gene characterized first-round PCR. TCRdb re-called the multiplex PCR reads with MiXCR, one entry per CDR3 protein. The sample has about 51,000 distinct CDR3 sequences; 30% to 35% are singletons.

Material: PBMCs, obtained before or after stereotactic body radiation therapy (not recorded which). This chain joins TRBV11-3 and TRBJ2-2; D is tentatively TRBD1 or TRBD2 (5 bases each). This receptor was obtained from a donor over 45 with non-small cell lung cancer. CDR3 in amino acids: CASILTRGAGELFF. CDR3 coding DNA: TGTGCCAGCATCCTGACCCGGGGCGCCGGGGAGCTGTTTTTT.